The 30 T cell receptor beta chains below were found in one sample sequenced in a study of CD8 T cells in ankylosing spondylitis. TCRdb itself ran the 5' RACE reads through MiXCR, one entry per CDR3 protein. The sample holds 150,000 to 200,000 distinct CDR3 sequences, around 19% seen once. The sequenced sample was blood, either unsorted or a sorted T cell fraction (not recorded which). These receptors all come from a male donor with ankylosing spondylitis or in good health (not recorded which).

This clonotype showed up just a few times. V is TRBV6-2 or TRBV6-3 and J is TRBJ1-5, with D perhaps matching TRBD1 (6 bases). V was trimmed by 6 bases and J by 3 bases, leaving 15 bases between them. Germline CDR1 MNHEY, CDR2 SVGEGT. The CDR3 is made up of 15 amino acids. The CDR3 here is CASRSQGRTNQPQHF. DNA for the CDR3: TGTGCCAGCAGATCACAGGGACGGACCAATCAGCCCCAGCATTTT.

This clonotype showed up many times. The rearrangement joins TRBV5-1 to TRBJ2-7, with D maybe TRBD1 (6 bases). Germline V gene lookup returns CDR1 SGHRS and CDR2 YFSETQ. V gave up 2 bases and J gave up 3 bases, with 6 bases separating them. The CDR3 totals 12 residues. CDR3 amino acids: CASSLQGYEQYF. Here the CDR3 DNA reads TGCGCCAGCAGCTTACAGGGCTACGAGCAGTACTTC. The variable domain in full, with the rest retrieved from reference TRBV5-1 and TRBJ2-7, is KAGVTQTPRYLIKTRGQQVTLSCSPISGHRSVSWYQQTPGQGLQFLFEYFSETQRNKGNFPGRFSGRQFSNSRSEMNVSTLELGDSALYLCASSLQGYEQYFGPGTRLTVT.

The V gene is TRBV20-1, the J gene TRBJ2-2, with unresolved D. The CDR3 contains 11 residues. Germline assignment: CDR1 DFQATT and CDR2 SNEGSKA (reference sequence). Trimming left V 3 bases short and J 7 bases short, with 6 bases between. In DNA form, the CDR3 reads TGCAGTGCTAGGCCCCTCGGGGAGCTGTTTTTT. Residues: CSARPLGELFF.

This rearrangement joins TRBV6-4 to TRBJ2-7; 8 bases map to TRBD1. CDR3 size: 14 residues. The V gene's germline CDR1 is MRHNA and CDR2 SNTAGT. V lost 6 bases, J lost 4 bases, and 8 bases stayed unmatched. The CDR3 here is CASRDDRGGYEQYF. Here the CDR3 DNA reads TGTGCCAGCAGGGATGACAGGGGAGGATACGAGCAGTACTTC.

This clonotype came up many times. The chain recombines TRBV29-1 with TRBJ1-2; D not certain. The CDR3 loop spans 11 amino acids. Germline-derived CDR1 and CDR2 are SQVTM and ANQGSEA. Trimming took off 7 bases at V and 3 bases at J, with 9 bases between the two ends. As DNA, the CDR3 is TGCAGCGCCCCCCGCGACTATGGCTACACCTTC. Protein: CSAPRDYGYTF.

In this sample, this clonotype turned up many times. V and J are TRBV7-8 and TRBJ2-7; TRBD1 matches at 8 bases. The germline V gene encodes CDR1 SGHVS and CDR2 FQNEAQ. The junction had 6 bases not matched to a gene; V was cut back by 5 bases and J by 3 bases. The length of the CDR3 is 14 residues. The CDR3 region is CASSGGTGIYEQYF. CDR3 in DNA: TGTGCCAGCAGCGGAGGGACAGGCATCTACGAGCAGTACTTC.

This clonotype was seen a few times. The chain carries TRBV6-6 and TRBJ2-3; D unresolved. The CDR3 consists of 13 residues. Per the germline V gene, CDR1 is MNHNY and CDR2 is SVGAGI (reference sequence). Trimming left V 7 bases short and J 4 bases short, with 12 bases between. The CDR3 sequence: CASNPSAPDTQYF. CDR3 bases: TGTGCCAGCAACCCTTCGGCCCCAGATACGCAGTATTTT.

The chain is built from TRBV7-2 and TRBJ2-7; D possibly corresponds to TRBD2 (5 bases). There are 13 residues in the CDR3. CDR1 is SGHTA and CDR2 is FQGNSA in the germline V gene. The V and J ends lost 6 bases and 0 bases respectively, with 9 bases between them. Here the CDR3 reads CASRGESSYEQYF. The CDR3 DNA sequence: TGTGCCAGCAGGGGAGAATCCTCCTACGAGCAGTACTTC.

The sample holds many counts of this clonotype. J is TRBJ2-2 and V is TRBV20-1; D is uncertain. Between the trimmed V and J ends, which lost 3 bases and 0 bases, there was a span of 8 bases. Germline CDR1 is DFQATT and CDR2 is SNEGSKA (reference sequence). This CDR3 is 14 amino acids long. CDR3 nucleotides: TGCAGTGCTAGGGAGCAGACGAACACCGGGGAGCTGTTTTTT. It translates to CSAREQTNTGELFF.

The sample holds many counts of this clonotype. DNA for the CDR3: TGTGCCAGCAGCCAAGGGACTACCGGGGAGCTGTTTTTT. Protein sequence: CASSQGTTGELFF. J is TRBJ2-2 and V is TRBV3-1; possibly TRBD2 for D (5 bases). The CDR3 runs to 13 residues. V lost 1 base and J 5 bases, leaving 5 bases between the germline ends. Per germline, CDR1 LGHDT and CDR2 YNNKEL (reference sequence).

This clonotype was seen ten or more times. The rearrangement uses TRBV20-1 and TRBJ2-5; TRBD1 matches at 7 bases. Germline lookup yields CDR1 DFQATT and CDR2 SNEGSKA (reference sequence). The ends lost 5 bases at V and 5 bases at J; junction bases unmatched: 14. The CDR3 is 15 amino acids. DNA of the CDR3: TGCAGTGCTCCAGACAGGGCCGGCAACAGGGAGACCCAGTACTTC. Translated: CSAPDRAGNRETQYF.

The rearrangement links TRBV7-9 to TRBJ2-1; perhaps TRBD1 as D (6 bases). The CDR3 sequence is 16 residues long. The germline V gene has CDR1 SEHNR and CDR2 FQNEAQ (reference sequence). Trimming removed 5 bases from V and 2 bases from J, with 16 bases in between. CDR3 amino acids: CASSRSGQTTYNEQFF. CDR3 coding DNA: TGTGCCAGCAGCCGGTCCGGACAGACCACCTACAATGAGCAGTTCTTC.

The chain uses TRBV4-1 and TRBJ2-7, with no clear D. CDR3 size: 13 residues. Between the trimmed V and J ends, which lost 5 bases and 0 bases, there was a span of 8 bases. Germline-derived CDR1 and CDR2 are MGHRA and YSYEKL. The CDR3 is CASSGIGSYEQYF. The CDR3 coding sequence is TGCGCCAGCAGCGGAATTGGCTCCTACGAGCAGTACTTC.

This clonotype has just a few counts. One end of the junction varies from germline; a read error may be responsible. This chain joins TRBV20-1 and TRBJ2-7; D is possibly TRBD2 (5 bases). CDR1 and CDR2 from the germline V gene are DFQATT and SNEGSKA (reference sequence). This CDR3 is built from 15 residues. CDR3 DNA sequence: TGCAGTACTAGTCCCCCCGGTTTAAGCTCCTACGAGCAGTACTTC. It is translated as CSTSPPGLSSYEQYF.

Note on this clonotype: A much larger clone differs from this one at a single base, so this may be a read error. This chain connects TRBV28 to TRBJ1-4; D is unclear. This CDR3 region has 13 residues. Germline V lookup: CDR1 MDHEN, CDR2 SYDVKM. Trimming cost V 6 bases and J 7 bases, with 12 bases left between them. CDR3 in amino acids: CASSGGTAEKLFF. The CDR3 region has the DNA TGTGCCAGCAGCGGCGGAACGGCTGAAAAACTGTTTTTT.

This clonotype was seen repeatedly, ten times or more. The J gene is TRBJ1-1, the V gene TRBV21-1. TRBV21-1 is an annotated pseudogene. This CDR3 comprises 17 residues. CDR3 nucleotide sequence: TGTGCCAGCAGCAAAGCTTTAAGGGATCGAATGAACACTGAAGCTTTCTTT. It encodes CASSKALRDRMNTEAFF.

This clonotype came up a few times. In nucleotides, the CDR3 is TGTGCCTGGAACAGGGGAGGGGATACGCAGTATTTT. Translation: CAWNRGGDTQYF. This chain uses TRBV30 with TRBJ2-3; either TRBD1 or TRBD2 may fit D (7 bases each). Trimming pared 4 bases from V and 6 bases from J, leaving 11 bases between. The CDR3 contains 12 residues. CDR1 GTSNPN and CDR2 SVGIG come from the germline V gene (reference sequence).

This chain joins TRBV20-1 and TRBJ2-3; D may be TRBD1 or TRBD2 (6 bases each). Germline V CDR1 and CDR2: DFQATT, SNEGSKA (reference sequence). Trimming removed 6 bases from V and 0 bases from J, with 13 bases in between. This CDR3 spans 14 amino acids. This chain's CDR3 is CSALGGGSTDTQYF. CDR3 coding DNA: TGCAGTGCACTCGGAGGGGGGAGCACAGATACGCAGTATTTT.

This clonotype appeared a few times. The chain recombines TRBV6-1 with TRBJ2-7; 7 positions match TRBD1. J gave up 5 bases and V 5 bases, and 6 bases lay outside the gene matches. Germline V CDR1 and CDR2: MNHNS, SASEGT. This CDR3 comprises 13 residues. The chain's CDR3 is CASSRQGLHEQYF. The CDR3 region has the DNA TGTGCCAGCAGTCGACAGGGTCTCCACGAGCAGTACTTC.

The sample holds a few counts of this clonotype. The chain links TRBV28 to TRBJ1-5; 8 bases fit TRBD1. The CDR3 is 15 residues long. V dropped 7 bases and J dropped 7; count of bases not matched to a gene: 12. Germline V gene lookup returns CDR1 MDHEN and CDR2 SYDVKM. The CDR3 spells CASNADRAVRQPQHF. The CDR3 DNA reads TGTGCCAGCAATGCGGACAGGGCGGTGAGGCAGCCCCAGCATTTT.

The genes are TRBV2 and TRBJ2-1; possibly TRBD1 for D (5 bases). The germline gives CDR1 SNHLY, CDR2 FYNNEI. The length of the CDR3 is 13 residues. The V end lost 3 bases, the J end lost 4 bases, and 7 bases lay between the germline ends. The CDR3 coding sequence is TGTGCCAGCAGTGAGACAGCATACAATGAGCAGTTCTTC. It specifies CASSETAYNEQFF.

At least ten counts were recorded for this clonotype. V and J are TRBV24-1 and TRBJ2-3; D is possibly TRBD2 (5 bases). V was trimmed by 1 base and J by 2 bases, leaving 9 bases between them. The CDR3 is made up of 15 amino acids. Germline V lookup: CDR1 KGHDR, CDR2 SFDVKD. CDR3 amino acids: CATSDFAGLTDTQYF. Written as DNA, the CDR3 is TGTGCCACCAGTGATTTTGCGGGCCTCACAGATACGCAGTATTTT.

In its sample, this clonotype was seen many times. V is TRBV7-8 and J is TRBJ2-2; D possibly uses TRBD1 or TRBD2 (5 bases each). The CDR3 has 15 amino acids. The germline V gene has CDR1 SGHVS and CDR2 FQNEAQ. Trimming cost V 6 bases and J 5 bases, with 16 bases left between them. CDR3 in DNA: TGTGCCAGCAGGTCCGGGACCTTCAAGACCGGGGAGCTGTTTTTT. Translated, it gives CASRSGTFKTGELFF.

The sample holds a few counts of this clonotype. The gene calls are TRBV5-1 and TRBJ2-1, with 10 nucleotides matching TRBD2. Germline trimming cut 4 bases from V and 0 bases from J; bases unmatched to any gene: 4. Germline V lookup: CDR1 SGHRS, CDR2 YFSETQ. This CDR3 has 16 amino acids. CDR3 sequence: CASSPRTSGSYNEQFF. CDR3 nucleotide sequence: TGCGCCAGCAGCCCTAGGACTAGCGGCTCCTACAATGAGCAGTTCTTC.

This clonotype has a count of ten or more. The chain carries TRBV6-5 and TRBJ1-6, with D perhaps TRBD1 (6 bases). This CDR3 is 13 amino acids long. Germline V gene lookup returns CDR1 MNHEY and CDR2 SVGAGI. Deletions cut 1 base from V and 13 bases from J, with 11 bases between. The CDR3 coding sequence is TGTGCCAGCAGTTACTTGGGACATGCGCCCCTCCACTTT. This gives the protein CASSYLGHAPLHF.

In its sample, this clonotype was seen many times. The V and J genes are TRBV20-1 and TRBJ2-7; no reliable D call. Germline V gives CDR1 DFQATT, CDR2 SNEGSKA (reference sequence). The germline V and J ends were trimmed by 5 bases and 2 bases, with 7 bases remaining between them. The CDR3 contains 11 residues. The CDR3 sequence is CSAPYPYEQYF. CDR3 coding DNA: TGCAGTGCTCCCTACCCCTACGAGCAGTACTTC.

With regard to this clonotype: This may be a read error, as it is one base from a much larger clone. The CDR3 sequence: CASSLEGVGNPEAFF. CDR3 coding DNA: TGTGCCAGCAGCTTAGAAGGTGTAGGGAACCCTGAAGCTTTCTTT. The V call is TRBV7-8, the J call TRBJ1-1; D is unresolved. The CDR3 has 15 amino acids. Per the germline V gene, CDR1 is SGHVS and CDR2 is FQNEAQ.

This clonotype has more than one count but fewer than ten. This sequence joins TRBV20-1 and TRBJ1-1; D is uncertain. CDR1 DFQATT and CDR2 SNEGSKA come from the germline V gene (reference sequence). This CDR3 region has 13 residues. The V end was cut by 4 bases, the J end by 1 base, with 10 bases between. The CDR3 DNA follows: TGCAGTGCTATGAACAACCCGAACACTGAAGCTTTCTTT. Its protein is CSAMNNPNTEAFF.

This clonotype was found a few times. V is TRBV11-2 and J is TRBJ2-7; D uncertain. Germline CDR1 reads SGHAT; CDR2 reads FQNNGV. CDR3 length equals 17 residues. The germline V and J ends were trimmed by 5 bases and 1 base, with 21 bases remaining between them. The CDR3 region has the DNA TGTGCCAGCAGCCACCTCCCCCTTCTGGGTGGGTCCTACGAGCAGTACTTC. This codes for CASSHLPLLGGSYEQYF.

A few counts support this clonotype. For the CDR3, the DNA is TGTGCCAGCAGTTTCCTCGCGGGCGAGCAGTTCTTC. Amino acids: CASSFLAGEQFF. The V and J genes are TRBV12-3 or TRBV12-4 and TRBJ2-1; TRBD2 might be the D (5 bases). This CDR3 has 12 amino acids. The ends were cut back, 3 bases at V and 10 bases at J, with 10 bases in the middle.